The next 2 T cell receptor beta chains were all read from a single sample in a study of glioma-infiltrating T cells. Amplification of TCR alpha and beta CDR3 regions from RNA used iRepertoire nested multiplex PCR. A single record per CDR3 protein comes from TCRdb applying MiXCR to the multiplex PCR reads. This sample's clone table lists 11 to 15 distinct CDR3 sequences. What was sequenced was glioma tissue, nonneoplastic brain tissue, or PBMCs (not recorded which). The source of these receptors is a human donor with low-grade glioma or glioblastoma, undergoing nonglioma brain surgery, or in good health (not recorded which).

This clonotype was seen a single time. A library made for alpha chains picked up this beta chain off target, so its size means little. The chain uses TRBV7-4 and TRBJ2-1, with D possibly matching TRBD1 (5 bases). V dropped 6 bases and J dropped 9 bases, with 15 bases sitting between them. The CDR3 has 13 residues. In germline, CDR1 is SGHVT, CDR2 SQSDAQ. CDR3 nucleotide sequence: TGTGCCAGCAGTTTTCAGGGCGGCGCTGAGCAGTTCTTC. Protein product: CASSFQGGAEQFF.

With respect to this clonotype: At one boundary the junction diverges from the germline segment, which might be a read error. This beta chain appears as a stray read in a library generated for alpha chains; its size is not informative. The chain carries TRBV7-2 and TRBJ2-3; TRBD1 aligns across 7 bases. Germline values: CDR1 SGHTA, CDR2 FQGNSA. The CDR3 spans 10 residues. CDR3 protein: CATGTETLYF. CDR3 bases: TGTGCCACCGGGACAGAAACGCTGTATTTT.